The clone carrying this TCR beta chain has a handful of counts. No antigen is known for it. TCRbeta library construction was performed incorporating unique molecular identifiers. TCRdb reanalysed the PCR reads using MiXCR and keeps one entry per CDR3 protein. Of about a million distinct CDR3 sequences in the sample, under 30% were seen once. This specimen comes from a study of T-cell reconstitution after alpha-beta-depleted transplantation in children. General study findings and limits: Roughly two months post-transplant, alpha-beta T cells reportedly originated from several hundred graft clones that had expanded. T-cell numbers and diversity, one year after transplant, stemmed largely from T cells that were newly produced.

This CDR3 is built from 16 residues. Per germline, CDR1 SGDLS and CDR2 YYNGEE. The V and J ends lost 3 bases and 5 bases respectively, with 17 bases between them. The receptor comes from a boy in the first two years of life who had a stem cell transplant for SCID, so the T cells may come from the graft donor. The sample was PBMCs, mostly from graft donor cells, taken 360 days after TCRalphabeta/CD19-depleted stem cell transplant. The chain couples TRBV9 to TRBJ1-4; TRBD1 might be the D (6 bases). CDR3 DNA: TGTGCCAGCAGCGGCCCTCGAGGGGGGTCGAATGAAAAACTGTTTTTT. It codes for CASSGPRGGSNEKLFF.